Listed here are 16 T cell receptor beta chains from one sample, sequenced in a study of identical twins. TCRdb re-called the 5' RACE reads with MiXCR, one entry per CDR3 protein. The sample has around 690,000 distinct CDR3 sequences; around 20% are singletons. In addition, the sample was reused for a study of T cells expressing NK-cell markers.

Material for sequencing was PBMCs. The receptors were gathered from a woman aged 18-29 years in good health.

This clonotype was seen a few times. The chain has TRBV24-1 and TRBJ2-2; the D gene is possibly TRBD2 (5 bases). The CDR3 is made up of 14 amino acids. Germline V lookup: CDR1 KGHDR, CDR2 SFDVKD. V dropped 9 bases and J dropped 2 bases, with 12 bases sitting between them. The chain's CDR3 is CATRGQRNTGELFF. The DNA of the CDR3 is TGTGCCACCCGCGGGCAGAGAAACACCGGGGAGCTGTTTTTT.

CDR3 in DNA: TGTGCCACCACGAGAGGGGACGTTCGGGGCTACACCTTC. This codes for CATTRGDVRGYTF. The rearrangement uses TRBV12-3 or TRBV12-4 and TRBJ1-2, with a tentative D call TRBD1 (5 bases). The CDR3 runs to 13 residues. V was clipped by 10 bases and J by 8 bases, with 20 bases between them.

This clonotype has just a few counts. The chain carries TRBV4-3 and TRBJ2-3; possible D gene TRBD2, 5 bases. The V gene's germline CDR1 is LGHNA and CDR2 YSLEER. Trimming removed 3 bases at V and 4 bases at J, with 11 bases between. The CDR3 has 14 residues. CDR3: CASSHRAGPDTQYF. The CDR3 nucleotides are TGCGCCAGCAGCCATCGCGCGGGCCCAGATACGCAGTATTTT.

V and J are TRBV7-8 and TRBJ1-5; possibly TRBD1 for D (5 bases). The germline V and J ends were trimmed by 5 bases and 5 bases, with 16 bases remaining between them. Germline V gene sequence: CDR1 SGHVS, CDR2 FQNEAQ. The CDR3 loop spans 15 amino acids. The CDR3 sequence is CASSATYRGDQPQHF. CDR3 sequence (DNA): TGTGCCAGCAGCGCTACTTACCGGGGGGATCAGCCCCAGCATTTT.

This clonotype was detected a few times. This rearrangement joins TRBV20-1 to TRBJ1-2; D unclear. Per the germline V gene, CDR1 is DFQATT and CDR2 is SNEGSKA (reference sequence). V lost 5 bases to trimming and J lost 1 base, with 14 bases between them. CDR3 length equals 14 residues. This CDR3 reads CSADWMGSNYGYTF. The CDR3 nucleotides are TGCAGTGCTGATTGGATGGGTAGTAACTATGGCTACACCTTC.

The CDR3 DNA reads as TGCAGTGCTAGCGGTGATAGGCGGGGGGTTGAGACCCAGTACTTC. Amino acids: CSASGDRRGVETQYF. J is TRBJ2-5 and V is TRBV20-1; 8 nucleotides align to TRBD2. V trimming: 3 bases; J trimming: 5 bases; junction bases outside the gene matches: 11. CDR1 is DFQATT and CDR2 is SNEGSKA in the germline V gene (reference sequence). The CDR3 extends over 15 amino acids.

This clonotype was seen ten or more times. This chain connects TRBV15 to TRBJ2-2, with 10 bases that match TRBD1. The CDR3 covers 15 residues. Trimming took 6 bases from V and 7 from J; bases not matched to a gene: 8. The germline V gene encodes CDR1 LNHNV and CDR2 YYDKDF (reference sequence). The DNA of the CDR3 is TGTGCCACCAGTGGGACAGGGGTTGTCGGCGGGGAGCTGTTTTTT. Translating it yields CATSGTGVVGGELFF.

Many counts were recorded for this clonotype. The chain joins TRBV9 to TRBJ2-3; possibly TRBD2 for D (5 bases). Germline V gene data show CDR1 as SGDLS and CDR2 as YYNGEE. The V end lost 4 bases, the J end lost 4 bases, and 22 bases lay between the germline ends. This CDR3 comprises 17 residues. The CDR3 reads CASSPRGFGYGADTQYF. CDR3 nucleotide sequence: TGTGCCAGCAGCCCGAGAGGGTTCGGTTACGGCGCAGATACGCAGTATTTT.

This clonotype was seen only once. The chain carries TRBV12-3 or TRBV12-4 and TRBJ1-1, with D maybe TRBD1 (6 bases). This CDR3 comprises 13 residues. Trimming removed 8 bases from V and 6 bases from J, with 16 bases in between. The chain's CDR3 is CASALAEGAEAFF. The CDR3 bases are TGTGCCAGCGCCCTGGCCGAGGGGGCTGAAGCTTTCTTT.

This clonotype was recorded at least ten times. This chain uses TRBV12-3 or TRBV12-4 with TRBJ2-5; D not certain. Trimming took 6 bases from V and 5 from J, leaving 16 bases between them. This CDR3 has 14 amino acids. In DNA form, the CDR3 reads TGTGCCAGCAGCCCCAGTGCCCCTAGGGAGACCCAGTACTTC. Translation: CASSPSAPRETQYF.

The chain employs TRBV20-1 and TRBJ2-7; D is perhaps TRBD2 (5 bases). V was cut by 6 bases and J by 7 bases, with 28 bases left in between. Germline V gives CDR1 DFQATT, CDR2 SNEGSKA (reference sequence). The CDR3 extends over 16 amino acids. CDR3: CSATDGNGGLVREQYF. CDR3 nucleotide sequence: TGCAGTGCCACGGACGGGAACGGTGGATTAGTACGGGAGCAGTACTTC.

The DNA for the CDR3 is TGCAGTGCTGCCCGGGAGTACAACGAGCAGTACTTC. Its translation is CSAAREYNEQYF. V gene TRBV20-1 combines with J gene TRBJ2-7, with D possibly matching TRBD2 (6 bases). Germline loops: CDR1 DFQATT, CDR2 SNEGSKA (reference sequence). The CDR3 runs to 12 residues. Trimming shortened V by 5 bases and J by 5 bases, and 13 bases separated the two germline ends.

The genes are TRBV28 and TRBJ1-6; tentatively, D is TRBD1 (5 bases). The V and J ends lost 7 bases and 12 bases respectively, with 19 bases between them. The germline V gene has CDR1 MDHEN and CDR2 SYDVKM. The CDR3 spans 14 residues. The DNA for the CDR3 is TGTGCCAGCACCCCAGATGGGGGAGAGGAACCCCTCCACTTT. Translating it yields CASTPDGGEEPLHF. Supplemented by reference TRBV28 and TRBJ1-6, the full variable domain reads DVKVTQSSRYLVKRTGEKVFLECVQDMDHENMFWYRQDPGLGLRLIYFSYDVKMKEKGDIPEGYSVSREKKERFSLILESASTNQTSMYLCASTPDGGEEPLHFGNGTRLTVT.

This clonotype came up a few times. J is TRBJ2-3 and V is TRBV10-1; 10 nucleotides align to TRBD2. This CDR3 spans 16 amino acids. Germline V gene lookup returns CDR1 WNHNN and CDR2 SYGVQD (reference sequence). V lost 6 bases, J lost 5 bases, and 11 bases stayed unmatched. The CDR3 bases are TGCGCCAGCAGAGTTAAAGCGGGGGGGCCAGGAGATACGCAGTATTTT. It translates to CASRVKAGGPGDTQYF.

This clonotype was detected ten times or more. This chain uses TRBV20-1 with TRBJ2-5; D unresolved. Germline assignment: CDR1 DFQATT and CDR2 SNEGSKA (reference sequence). The V gene lost 0 bases and the J gene lost 5 bases, with 13 bases spanning the gap. This CDR3 comprises 14 residues. CDR3 sequence: CSARDLNGAETQYF. As DNA, the CDR3 is TGCAGTGCTAGAGATCTTAACGGAGCCGAGACCCAGTACTTC.

The J gene is TRBJ2-1, the V gene TRBV7-8, with TRBD2 matching over 7 bases. V shed 7 bases, J shed 2 bases, and the junction held 5 bases outside the gene matches. Per the germline V gene, CDR1 is SGHVS and CDR2 is FQNEAQ. The CDR3 contains 14 residues. The CDR3 here is CASMRRETYNEQFF. CDR3 bases: TGTGCCAGCATGCGGCGGGAGACCTACAATGAGCAGTTCTTC. The full variable domain, its missing parts supplied by reference TRBV7-8 and TRBJ2-1, is GAGVSQSPRYKVAKRGQDVALRCDPISGHVSLFWYQQALGQGPEFLTYFQNEAQLDKSGLPSDRFFAERPEGSVSTLKIQRTQQEDSAVYLCASMRRETYNEQFFGPGTRLTVL.